The 2 T cell receptor beta chains presented below share a single source sample, sequenced in a study of T cell responses to AZD1222 COVID-19 vaccine. The data were produced by immunoSEQ multiplex PCR, yet TCRdb's version contains in-frame clones alone and is incomplete. The data hold about 140,000 clones, with 92% observed a single time. The specimen comprised peripheral blood, sampled 28 days after the second AZD1222 dose. Source of these receptors: an adult who received the AZD1222 COVID-19 vaccine.

The CDR3 DNA is TGTGCCAGCAGCCGACGGGGAGATACGCAGTATTTT. This codes for CASSRRGDTQYF. The rearrangement uses TRBV27 and TRBJ2-3, with D perhaps matching TRBD2 (5 bases). V shed 6 bases and J shed 5 bases, with 9 bases lying between them. CDR1 MNHEY and CDR2 SMNVEV come from the germline V gene (reference sequence). CDR3 size: 12 residues.

The chain employs TRBV19 and TRBJ1-3; D gene uncertain. CDR3 length: 14 residues. Germline CDR1 reads LNHDA; CDR2 reads SQIVND (reference sequence). Trimming removed 7 bases at V and 0 bases at J, with 10 bases between. CDR3 bases: TGTGCCAGTAAGTCCGGGAGCTCTGGAAACACCATATATTTT. Translation gives CASKSGSSGNTIYF.